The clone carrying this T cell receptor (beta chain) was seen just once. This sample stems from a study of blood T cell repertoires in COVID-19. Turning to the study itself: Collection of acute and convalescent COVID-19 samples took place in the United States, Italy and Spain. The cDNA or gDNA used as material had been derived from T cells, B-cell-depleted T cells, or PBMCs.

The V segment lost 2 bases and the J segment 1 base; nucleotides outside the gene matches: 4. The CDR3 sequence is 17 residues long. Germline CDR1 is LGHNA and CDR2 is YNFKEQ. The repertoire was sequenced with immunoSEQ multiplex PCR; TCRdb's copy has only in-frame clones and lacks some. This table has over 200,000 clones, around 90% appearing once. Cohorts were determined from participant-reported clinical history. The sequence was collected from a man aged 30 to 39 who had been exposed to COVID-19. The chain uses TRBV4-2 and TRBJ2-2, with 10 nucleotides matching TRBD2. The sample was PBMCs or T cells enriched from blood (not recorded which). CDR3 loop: CASSQRLAGLNTGELFF. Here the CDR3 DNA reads TGTGCCAGCAGCCAAAGACTAGCGGGCCTGAACACCGGGGAGCTGTTTTTT.